This TCR beta chain was documented in a study of shared clonotypes between healthy human individuals. From germline, CDR1 is SGHKS and CDR2 YYEKEE (reference sequence). V lost 2 bases to trimming and J lost 5 bases, with 11 bases between them. CDR3 length: 14 residues. Sequencing was performed with immunoSEQ multiplex PCR; in TCRdb, only in-frame clones are kept and a portion is missing. The sample records 650,000 to 800,000 clones, 55% to 75% being singletons. Sequencing was carried out using memory CD4+ T cells sorted from blood. Subset indicated: CD45RA-negative fraction. This rearrangement joins TRBV5-5 to TRBJ1-5; D unclear. The source is a woman in her twenties or thirties in good health. The CDR3 nucleotides read TGTGCCAGCAGCTTTAACGGTGGGGATCAGCCCCAGCATTTT. It codes for CASSFNGGDQPQHF.